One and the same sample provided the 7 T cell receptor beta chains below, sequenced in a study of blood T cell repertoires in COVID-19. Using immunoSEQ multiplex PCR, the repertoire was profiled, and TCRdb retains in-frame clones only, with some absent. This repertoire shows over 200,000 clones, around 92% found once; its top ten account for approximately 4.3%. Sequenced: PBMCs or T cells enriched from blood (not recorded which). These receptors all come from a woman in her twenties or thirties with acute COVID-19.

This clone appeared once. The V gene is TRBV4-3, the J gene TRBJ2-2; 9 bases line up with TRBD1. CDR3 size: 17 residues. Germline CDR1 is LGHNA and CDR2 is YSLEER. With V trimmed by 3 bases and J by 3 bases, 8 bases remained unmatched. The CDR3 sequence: CASSQTTGGEYTGELFF. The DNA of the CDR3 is TGCGCCAGCAGCCAGACCACAGGGGGCGAATACACCGGGGAGCTGTTTTTT.

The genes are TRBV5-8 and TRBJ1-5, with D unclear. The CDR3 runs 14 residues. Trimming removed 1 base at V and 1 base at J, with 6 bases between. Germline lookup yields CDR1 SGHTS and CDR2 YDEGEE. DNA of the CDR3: TGTGCCAGCAGCTTGTCCAGGAGCAATCAGCCCCAGCATTTT. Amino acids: CASSLSRSNQPQHF.

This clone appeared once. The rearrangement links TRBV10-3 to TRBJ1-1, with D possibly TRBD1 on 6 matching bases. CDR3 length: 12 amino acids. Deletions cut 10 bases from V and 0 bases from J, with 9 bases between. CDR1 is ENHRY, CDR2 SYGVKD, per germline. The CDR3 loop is CATGQLNTEAFF. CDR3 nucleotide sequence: TGTGCCACCGGACAGCTGAACACTGAAGCTTTCTTT.

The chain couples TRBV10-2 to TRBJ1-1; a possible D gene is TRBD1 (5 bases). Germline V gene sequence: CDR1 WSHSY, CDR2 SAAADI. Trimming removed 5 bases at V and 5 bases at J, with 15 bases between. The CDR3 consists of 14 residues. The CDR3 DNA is TGCGCCAGCAGTCTGGACCCAAAGGGGACTGAAGCTTTCTTT. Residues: CASSLDPKGTEAFF.

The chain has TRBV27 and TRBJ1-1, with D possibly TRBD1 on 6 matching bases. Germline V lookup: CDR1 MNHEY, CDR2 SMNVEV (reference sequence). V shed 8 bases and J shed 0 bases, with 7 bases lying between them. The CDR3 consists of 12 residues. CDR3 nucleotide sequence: TGTGCCAGCGCAGGGGTGAACACTGAAGCTTTCTTT. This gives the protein CASAGVNTEAFF.

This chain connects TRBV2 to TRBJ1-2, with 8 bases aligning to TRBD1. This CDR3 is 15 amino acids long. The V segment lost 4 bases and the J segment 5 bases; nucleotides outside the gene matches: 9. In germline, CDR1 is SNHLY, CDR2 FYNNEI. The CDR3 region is CASSVEVGQGYGYTF. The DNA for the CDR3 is TGTGCCAGCAGTGTTGAGGTCGGACAGGGATATGGCTACACCTTC.

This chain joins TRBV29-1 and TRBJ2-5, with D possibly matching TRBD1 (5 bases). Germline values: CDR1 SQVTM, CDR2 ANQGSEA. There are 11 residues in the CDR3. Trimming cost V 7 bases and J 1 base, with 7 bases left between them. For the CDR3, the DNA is TGCAGCGGCAGGGTCCAAGAGACCCAGTACTTC. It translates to CSGRVQETQYF.